These 15 T cell receptor beta chains were sequenced from one sample in a study of T cell responses to AZD1222 COVID-19 vaccine. Clones were read by immunoSEQ multiplex PCR, and TCRdb kept only the in-frame ones, dropping some. The sample includes 150,000 to 200,000 clones, roughly 91% of them seen just once. The sequenced sample was peripheral blood, obtained on day 0 of AZD1222 vaccination. The receptor source for this set is an adult in good health.

The chain couples TRBV6-5 to TRBJ1-5; the D is unclear. Per germline, CDR1 MNHEY and CDR2 SVGAGI. With 7 bases removed from V and 0 bases from J, the gap between germline ends came to 7 bases. The CDR3 totals 13 residues. DNA for the CDR3: TGTGCCAGCACCAGCGATAGCAATCAGCCCCAGCATTTT. Protein: CASTSDSNQPQHF.

This clone was counted a single time. The gene calls are TRBV2 and TRBJ2-7; no firm D call. The CDR3 is 12 residues long. Looked up from germline, CDR1 is SNHLY and CDR2 is FYNNEI. V gave up 4 bases and J gave up 9 bases, with 13 bases separating them. The CDR3 here is CASSVEKPRQYV. DNA of the CDR3: TGTGCCAGCAGTGTCGAGAAACCTCGGCAGTACGTC.

The V and J genes are TRBV5-1 and TRBJ2-1; tentatively, D is TRBD2 (5 bases). CDR1 SGHRS and CDR2 YFSETQ come from the germline V gene. The V end was cut by 0 bases, the J end by 10 bases, with 14 bases between. This CDR3 comprises 14 residues. The CDR3 bases are TGCGCCAGCAGCTTGGGCCTAGGCCGGAGGGAGCAGTTCTTC. Protein product: CASSLGLGRREQFF.

V and J are TRBV10-1 and TRBJ2-5; tentatively, D is TRBD1 or TRBD2 (6 bases each). Deletions cut 0 bases from V and 2 bases from J, with 13 bases between. CDR1 is WNHNN, CDR2 SYGVQD, per germline (reference sequence). The CDR3 spans 16 residues. CDR3 sequence: CASSESGGAGQETQYF. The CDR3 bases are TGCGCCAGCAGTGAGTCGGGGGGCGCGGGTCAAGAGACCCAGTACTTC.

The chain combines TRBV7-8 with TRBJ2-1; 14 bases align to TRBD2. V shed 5 bases, J shed 10 bases, and the junction held 10 bases outside the gene matches. The V gene's germline CDR1 is SGHVS and CDR2 FQNEAQ. This CDR3 region has 16 residues. CDR3 in amino acids: CASSPRLAGGGGEQFF. The CDR3 DNA sequence: TGTGCCAGCAGCCCGCGACTAGCGGGAGGGGGAGGCGAGCAGTTCTTC. The variable domain in full, with the rest retrieved from reference TRBV7-8 and TRBJ2-1, is GAGVSQSPRYKVAKRGQDVALRCDPISGHVSLFWYQQALGQGPEFLTYFQNEAQLDKSGLPSDRFFAERPEGSVSTLKIQRTQQEDSAVYLCASSPRLAGGGGEQFFGPGTRLTVL.

This chain links TRBV3-1 (or the pseudogene TRBV3-2) with TRBJ2-3; TRBD2 matches at 8 bases. Germline lookup yields CDR1 LGHDT and CDR2 YNNKEL (reference sequence). CDR3 length: 19 amino acids. V lost 0 bases, J lost 2 bases, and 13 bases stayed unmatched. CDR3 region: CASSQDPPGLAGSTDTQYF. The CDR3 DNA sequence: TGTGCCAGCAGCCAAGATCCACCTGGGCTAGCGGGCTCCACAGATACGCAGTATTTT.

The chain is built from TRBV19 and TRBJ1-1; no firm D call. Trimming stripped 3 bases from V and 0 bases from J, with 8 bases between. The length of the CDR3 is 14 residues. Germline CDR1 and CDR2: LNHDA and SQIVND (reference sequence). In nucleotides, the CDR3 is TGTGCCAGTAGTATCCCGGGCCTGAACACTGAAGCTTTCTTT. Its protein is CASSIPGLNTEAFF.

The chain carries TRBV2 and TRBJ1-2; D is perhaps TRBD1 (6 bases). The CDR3 is 13 amino acids. Trimming pared 3 bases from V and 2 bases from J, leaving 7 bases between. In germline, CDR1 is SNHLY, CDR2 FYNNEI. CDR3 nucleotides: TGTGCCAGCAGTGAGGGGGCAAACTATGGCTACACCTTC. The encoded protein is CASSEGANYGYTF.

The chain employs TRBV29-1 and TRBJ1-5, with D possibly TRBD1 on 6 matching bases. V shed 4 bases and J shed 2 bases, with 9 bases lying between them. Germline V CDR1 and CDR2: SQVTM, ANQGSEA. The CDR3 is made up of 13 amino acids. The CDR3 bases are TGCAGCGTTGGAGCAGGGGGCAATCAGCCCCAGCATTTT. It specifies CSVGAGGNQPQHF.

This clone has only a few counts. The chain combines TRBV5-6 with TRBJ1-2; D ambiguous. The germline V gene encodes CDR1 SGHDT and CDR2 YYEEEE. The CDR3 consists of 13 residues. The V and J ends lost 0 bases and 2 bases respectively, with 5 bases between them. CDR3 sequence reads: CASSLARNYGYTF. The CDR3 bases are TGTGCCAGCAGCTTGGCCAGAAACTATGGCTACACCTTC. Using reference TRBV5-6 and TRBJ1-2 for the parts outside the CDR3, the full variable domain is DAGVTQSPTHLIKTRGQQVTLRCSPKSGHDTVSWYQQALGQGPQFIFQYYEEEERQRGNFPDRFSGHQFPNYSSELNVNALLLGDSALYLCASSLARNYGYTFGSGTRLTVV.

This chain joins TRBV7-2 and TRBJ2-2; TRBD1 is a possible D gene (5 bases). CDR3 length: 16 residues. V was pared by 0 bases and J by 5 bases, with 13 bases between. Germline-derived CDR1 and CDR2 are SGHTA and FQGNSA. CDR3 region: CASSLAKARATGELFF. Written as DNA, the CDR3 is TGTGCCAGCAGCTTAGCGAAGGCCAGGGCGACCGGGGAGCTGTTTTTT.

This rearrangement joins TRBV19 to TRBJ1-5, with a weak D call TRBD1 (5 bases). Trimming shortened V by 0 bases and J by 3 bases, and 9 bases separated the two germline ends. Germline CDR1 reads LNHDA; CDR2 reads SQIVND (reference sequence). The length of the CDR3 is 15 residues. In DNA form, the CDR3 reads TGTGCCAGTAGTATAGAGGGAGGGGCCAATCAGCCCCAGCATTTT. This gives the protein CASSIEGGANQPQHF. The variable domain in full, with the rest retrieved from reference TRBV19 and TRBJ1-5, is DGGITQSPKYLFRKEGQNVTLSCEQNLNHDAMYWYRQDPGQGLRLIYYSQIVNDFQKGDIAEGYSVSREKKESFPLTVTSAQKNPTAFYLCASSIEGGANQPQHFGDGTRLSIL.

The chain couples TRBV27 to TRBJ2-1; the match to TRBD1 covers 9 bases. The CDR3 sequence is 15 residues long. Germline CDR1 is MNHEY and CDR2 is SMNVEV (reference sequence). The V gene end was trimmed by 7 bases and the J gene end by 6 bases; junction bases not matched to a gene: 10. Here the CDR3 reads CASNRGTGWSNEQFF. In nucleotides, the CDR3 is TGTGCCAGCAACCGAGGGACAGGGTGGTCCAATGAGCAGTTCTTC.

The chain couples TRBV11-2 to TRBJ1-4; D gene ambiguous. The CDR3 extends over 15 amino acids. The germline V and J ends were trimmed by 1 base and 3 bases, with 9 bases remaining between them. The germline V gene encodes CDR1 SGHAT and CDR2 FQNNGV. CDR3 residues: CASSLGVVPNEKLFF. The DNA for the CDR3 is TGTGCCAGCAGCTTAGGGGTGGTCCCTAATGAAAAACTGTTTTTT. Complete variable domain (other parts from reference TRBV11-2 and TRBJ1-4): EAGVAQSPRYKIIEKRQSVAFWCNPISGHATLYWYQQILGQGPKLLIQFQNNGVVDDSQLPKDRFSAERLKGVDSTLKIQPAKLEDSAVYLCASSLGVVPNEKLFFGSGTQLSVL.

CDR3 sequence: CASSVADSGANVLTF. The CDR3 nucleotides are TGTGCCAGCAGCGTTGCGGACTCTGGGGCCAACGTCCTGACTTTC. The chain is built from TRBV9 and TRBJ2-6; D gene unclear. Trimming removed 2 bases at V and 0 bases at J, with 6 bases between. Germline V lookup: CDR1 SGDLS, CDR2 YYNGEE. There are 15 residues in the CDR3.